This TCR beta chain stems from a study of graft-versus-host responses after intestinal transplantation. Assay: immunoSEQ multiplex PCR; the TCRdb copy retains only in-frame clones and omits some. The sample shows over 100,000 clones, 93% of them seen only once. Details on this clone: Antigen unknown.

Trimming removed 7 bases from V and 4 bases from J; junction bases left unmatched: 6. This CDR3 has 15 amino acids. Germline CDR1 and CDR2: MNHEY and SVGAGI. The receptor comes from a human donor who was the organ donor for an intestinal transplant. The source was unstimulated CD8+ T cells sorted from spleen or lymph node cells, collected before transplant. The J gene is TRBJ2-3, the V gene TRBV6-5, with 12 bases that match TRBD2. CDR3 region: CASNLLAGGADTQYF. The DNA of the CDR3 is TGTGCCAGCAATCTACTAGCGGGAGGTGCAGATACGCAGTATTTT.